This TCR beta chain comes out of a study of blood T cell repertoires in COVID-19 (dated by TCRdb to the early 2020s). At the level of the whole study: Recovered participants in ImmuneRACE Cohort 3 were defined by two consecutive negative NP/OP PCR tests, clearance by a healthcare professional, or resolution of symptoms. Samples from collaborators originated in the United States, Italy and Spain and spanned both the acute and convalescent phases of COVID-19. The material from the prospective study consisted of cDNA or gDNA derived from T cells, B-cell-depleted T cells, or PBMCs. Subjects who had been exposed to COVID-19, were actively infected with it, or had recovered from it provided the deeply sampled blood TCRbeta repertoires that made up the dataset. A freely available public database, intended as a resource for researchers studying the immune response to SARS-CoV-2, is where the repertoires were released. Samples were obtained from the ongoing ImmuneRACE study (first 160 participants) and from some 1,300 subjects provided by 6 global collaborators. Sample metadata almost always included a de-identified subject ID, COVID-19 status, age in years and sex. Where HLA class I and class II types were available, the types were taken from metadata supplied by the sample provider, not from assay-based typing.

What the study reported, not specific to this receptor: How much clinical and demographic metadata was included differed by source and by participant, and the metadata was provided uncurated.

V is clipped by 4 bases and J by 1 base, and the sequence between their germline boundaries is 16 bases long. CDR3 length: 16 amino acids, cysteine to phenylalanine. The sequence is cut down to CDR3 DNA, 48 bases in frame from base 1. The germline V gene (reference sequence) yields SEHNR for CDR1 and FQNEAQ for CDR2. Enrolling through a virtual design, the prospective study's participants ranged in age from about 18 to 89 years and lived across roughly 23 United States geographic areas. In the prospective study, participants were assigned to cohorts based on the clinical history participants reported in a screening survey and a study questionnaire. Mobile phlebotomists in the prospective study collected whole blood, serum and a nasopharyngeal or oropharyngeal swab from every participant. Additional blood draws and questionnaires over a 2-month period could optionally be provided by prospective study participants. Blood samples from the prospective study were shipped frozen or at room temperature prior to DNA extraction.

A word on this clone: This clone's antigen is unknown. Qualities for individual bases were not recorded, and no much larger clone is one base off.

TCRbeta CDR3 regions were amplified from genomic DNA using the immunoSEQ Assay, a bias-controlled multiplex PCR. The paper's processing steps were these. The number of nucleated cells in each sample was estimated from the amplification of reference gene primers within the assay. To quantify the absolute abundance of each unique TCRbeta CDR3 rearrangement, sequence reads were collapsed and filtered. For each sample, productive Simpson clonality was calculated as the square root of Simpson's diversity index across productive rearrangements. Here the immuneACCESS table is served through TCRdb, limited to in-frame sequences with V and J called. Missing clones are a known gap in these copies; in checked studies unresolved V genes cover under half, and the rest lacks a known reason. Clone size and V and J calls were adopted from that table, with D and trimming inferred from the DNA. Across this sample there are about 190,000 clones, with about 88% seen only once. The ten most abundant clones make up about 22% of the sample.

The sample taken for sequencing was PBMCs or T cells enriched from blood (not recorded which). The V and J segments used are TRBV7-9 and TRBJ1-2; TRBD1 might be the D gene, on 5 matching bases. The receptor was isolated from a woman in her thirties or forties in a cohort exposed to, infected with or recovered from COVID-19 (not recorded which). CDR3 reads: CASSSSLRESNYGYTF. The DNA reads TGTGCCAGCAGCTCCAGCCTCAGGGAAAGTAACTATGGCTACACCTTC.